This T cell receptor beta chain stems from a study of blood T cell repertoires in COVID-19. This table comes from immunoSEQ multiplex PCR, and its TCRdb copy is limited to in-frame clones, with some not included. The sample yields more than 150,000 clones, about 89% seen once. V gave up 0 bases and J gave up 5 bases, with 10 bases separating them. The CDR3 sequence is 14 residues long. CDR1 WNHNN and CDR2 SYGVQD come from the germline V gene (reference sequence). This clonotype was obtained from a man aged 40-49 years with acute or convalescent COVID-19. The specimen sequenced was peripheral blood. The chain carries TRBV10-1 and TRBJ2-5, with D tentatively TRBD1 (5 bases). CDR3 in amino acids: CASSESGLVETQYF. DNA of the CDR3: TGCGCCAGCAGTGAGTCGGGGCTAGTGGAGACCCAGTACTTC.